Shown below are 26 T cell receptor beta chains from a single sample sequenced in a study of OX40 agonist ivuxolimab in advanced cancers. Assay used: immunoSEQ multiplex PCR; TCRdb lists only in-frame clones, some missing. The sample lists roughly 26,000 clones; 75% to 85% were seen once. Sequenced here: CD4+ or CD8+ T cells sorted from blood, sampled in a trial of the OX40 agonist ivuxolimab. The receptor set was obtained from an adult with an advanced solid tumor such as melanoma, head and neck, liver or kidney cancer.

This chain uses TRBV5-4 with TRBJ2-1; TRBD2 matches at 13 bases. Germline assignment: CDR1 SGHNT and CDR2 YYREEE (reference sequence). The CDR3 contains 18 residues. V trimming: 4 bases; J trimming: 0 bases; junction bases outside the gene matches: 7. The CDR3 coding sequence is TGTGCCAGCAGCCAACTAGCGGGGGGGTTGAGCTCCTACAATGAGCAGTTCTTC. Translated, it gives CASSQLAGGLSSYNEQFF.

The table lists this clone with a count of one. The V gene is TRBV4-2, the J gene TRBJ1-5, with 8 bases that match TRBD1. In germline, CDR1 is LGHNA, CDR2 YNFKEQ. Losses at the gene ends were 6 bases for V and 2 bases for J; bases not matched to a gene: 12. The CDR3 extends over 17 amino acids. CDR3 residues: CASRPGGGQFGNQPQHF. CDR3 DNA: TGTGCCAGCAGACCAGGGGGCGGGCAGTTCGGCAATCAGCCCCAGCATTTT.

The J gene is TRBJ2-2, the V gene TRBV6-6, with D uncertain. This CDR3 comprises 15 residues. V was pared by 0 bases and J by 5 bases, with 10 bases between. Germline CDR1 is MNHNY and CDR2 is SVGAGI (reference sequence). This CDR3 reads CASSYSMTPTGELFF. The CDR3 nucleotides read TGTGCCAGCAGTTACTCGATGACTCCGACCGGGGAGCTGTTTTTT.

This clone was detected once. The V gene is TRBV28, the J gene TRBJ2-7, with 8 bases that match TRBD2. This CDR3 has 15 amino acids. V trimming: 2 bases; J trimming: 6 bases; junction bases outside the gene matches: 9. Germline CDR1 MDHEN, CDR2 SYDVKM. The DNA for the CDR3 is TGTGCCAGCAGTTTACGCCAACTCCGGGGGGGCGAGCAGTACTTC. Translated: CASSLRQLRGGEQYF.

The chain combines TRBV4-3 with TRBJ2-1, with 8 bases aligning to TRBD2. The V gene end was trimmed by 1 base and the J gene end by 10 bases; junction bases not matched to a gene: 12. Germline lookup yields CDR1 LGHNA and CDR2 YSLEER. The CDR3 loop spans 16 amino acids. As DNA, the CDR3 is TGCGCCAGCAGCCAAGTCCCGGCTAGCGGGTCCTCCGAGCAGTTCTTC. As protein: CASSQVPASGSSEQFF.

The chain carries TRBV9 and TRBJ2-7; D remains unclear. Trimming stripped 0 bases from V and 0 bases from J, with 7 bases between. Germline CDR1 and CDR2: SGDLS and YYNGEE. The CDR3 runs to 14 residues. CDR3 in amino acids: CASSVAFSSYEQYF. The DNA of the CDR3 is TGTGCCAGCAGCGTAGCTTTCAGCTCCTACGAGCAGTACTTC.

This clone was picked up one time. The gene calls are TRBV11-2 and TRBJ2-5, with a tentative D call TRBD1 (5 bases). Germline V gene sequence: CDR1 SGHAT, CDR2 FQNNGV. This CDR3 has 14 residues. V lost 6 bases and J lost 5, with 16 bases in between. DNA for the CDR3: TGTGCCAGCAGGAACAGGAGTATGCTGGAGACCCAGTACTTC. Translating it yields CASRNRSMLETQYF.

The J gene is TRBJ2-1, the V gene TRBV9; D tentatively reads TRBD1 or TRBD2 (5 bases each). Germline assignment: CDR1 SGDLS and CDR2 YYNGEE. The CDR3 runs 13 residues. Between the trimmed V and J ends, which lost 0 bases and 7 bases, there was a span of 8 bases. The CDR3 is CASSVEWGNEQFF. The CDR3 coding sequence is TGTGCCAGCAGCGTAGAATGGGGGAATGAGCAGTTCTTC. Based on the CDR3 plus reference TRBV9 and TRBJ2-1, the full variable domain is DSGVTQTPKHLITATGQRVTLRCSPRSGDLSVYWYQQSLDQGLQFLIQYYNGEERAKGNILERFSAQQFPDLHSELNLSSLELGDSALYFCASSVEWGNEQFFGPGTRLTVL.

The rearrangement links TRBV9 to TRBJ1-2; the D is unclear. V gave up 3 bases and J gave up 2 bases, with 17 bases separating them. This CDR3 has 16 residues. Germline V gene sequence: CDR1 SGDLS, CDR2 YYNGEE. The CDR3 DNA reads TGTGCCAGCAGCGCACCCGTGGTAAATACGAACTATGGCTACACCTTC. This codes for CASSAPVVNTNYGYTF.

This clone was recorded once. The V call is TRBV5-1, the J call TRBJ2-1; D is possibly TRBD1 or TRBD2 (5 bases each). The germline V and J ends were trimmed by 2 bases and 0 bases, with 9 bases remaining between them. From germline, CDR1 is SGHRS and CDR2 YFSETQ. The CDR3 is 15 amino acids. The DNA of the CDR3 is TGCGCCAGCAGCTTCGGGGACGACTCCTACAATGAGCAGTTCTTC. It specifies CASSFGDDSYNEQFF.

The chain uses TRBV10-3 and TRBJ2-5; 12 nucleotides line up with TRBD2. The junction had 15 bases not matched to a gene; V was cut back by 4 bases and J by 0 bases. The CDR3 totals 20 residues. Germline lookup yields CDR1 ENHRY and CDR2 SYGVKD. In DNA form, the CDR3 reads TGTGCCATCAGTGGACCGTCGACTAGCGGGGGAACCCAGTACCAAGAGACCCAGTACTTC. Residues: CAISGPSTSGGTQYQETQYF.

The CDR3 DNA reads TGTGCCAGCAGTCTCGGCCTCATGAACACTGAAGCTTTCTTT. Its translation: CASSLGLMNTEAFF. The rearrangement links TRBV27 to TRBJ1-1; D unresolved. Trimming took off 5 bases at V and 0 bases at J, with 10 bases between the two ends. The germline V gene encodes CDR1 MNHEY and CDR2 SMNVEV (reference sequence). The CDR3 sequence is 14 residues long.

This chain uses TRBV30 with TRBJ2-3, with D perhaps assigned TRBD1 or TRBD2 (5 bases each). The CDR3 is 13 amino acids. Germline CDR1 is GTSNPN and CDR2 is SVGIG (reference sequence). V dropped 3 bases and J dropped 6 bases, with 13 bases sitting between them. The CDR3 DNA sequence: TGTGCCTGGAGCCCCCAAGAGGGGGATACGCAGTATTTT. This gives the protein CAWSPQEGDTQYF.

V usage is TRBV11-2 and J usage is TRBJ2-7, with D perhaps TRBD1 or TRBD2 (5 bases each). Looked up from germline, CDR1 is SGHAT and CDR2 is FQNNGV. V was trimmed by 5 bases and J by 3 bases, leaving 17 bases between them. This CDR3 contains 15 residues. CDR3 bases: TGTGCCAGCAGCGTATTAACCGGGACGATCTACGAGCAGTACTTC. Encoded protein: CASSVLTGTIYEQYF. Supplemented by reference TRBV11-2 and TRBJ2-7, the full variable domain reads EAGVAQSPRYKIIEKRQSVAFWCNPISGHATLYWYQQILGQGPKLLIQFQNNGVVDDSQLPKDRFSAERLKGVDSTLKIQPAKLEDSAVYLCASSVLTGTIYEQYFGPGTRLTVT.

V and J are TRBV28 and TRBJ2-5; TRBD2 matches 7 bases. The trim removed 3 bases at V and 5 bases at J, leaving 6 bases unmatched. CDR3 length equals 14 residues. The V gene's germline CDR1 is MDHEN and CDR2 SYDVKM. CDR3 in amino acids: CASSLPREWETQYF. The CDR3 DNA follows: TGTGCCAGCAGTTTGCCGCGGGAGTGGGAGACCCAGTACTTC.

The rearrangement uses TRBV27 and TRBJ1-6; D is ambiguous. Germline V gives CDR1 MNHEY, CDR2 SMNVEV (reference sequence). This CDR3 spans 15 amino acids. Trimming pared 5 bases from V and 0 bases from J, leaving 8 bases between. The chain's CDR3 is CASSIESSYNSPLHF. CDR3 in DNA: TGTGCCAGCAGTATTGAGAGCTCCTATAATTCACCCCTCCACTTT.

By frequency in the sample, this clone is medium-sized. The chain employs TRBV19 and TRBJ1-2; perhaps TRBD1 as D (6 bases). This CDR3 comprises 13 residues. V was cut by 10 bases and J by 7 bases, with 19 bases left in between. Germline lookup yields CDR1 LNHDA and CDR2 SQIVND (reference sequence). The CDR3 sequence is CATESWGPGGYTF. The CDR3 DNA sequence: TGTGCCACCGAAAGCTGGGGGCCGGGTGGCTACACCTTC.

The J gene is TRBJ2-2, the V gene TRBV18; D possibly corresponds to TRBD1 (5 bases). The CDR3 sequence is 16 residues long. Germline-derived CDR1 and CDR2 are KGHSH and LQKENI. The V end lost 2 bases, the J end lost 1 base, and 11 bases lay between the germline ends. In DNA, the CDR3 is TGTGCCAGCTCACCAGATCTTGGACAGAACACCGGGGAGCTGTTTTTT. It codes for CASSPDLGQNTGELFF. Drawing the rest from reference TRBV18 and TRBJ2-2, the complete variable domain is NAGVMQNPRHLVRRRGQEARLRCSPMKGHSHVYWYRQLPEEGLKFMVYLQKENIIDESGMPKERFSAEFPKEGPSILRIQQVVRGDSAAYFCASSPDLGQNTGELFFGEGSRLTVL.

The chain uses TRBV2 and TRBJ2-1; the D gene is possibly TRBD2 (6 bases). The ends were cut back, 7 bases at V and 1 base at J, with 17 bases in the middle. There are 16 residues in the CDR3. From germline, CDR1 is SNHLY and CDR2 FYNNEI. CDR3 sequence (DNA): TGTGCCAGCAATTTCGTCCGGGACTTGTCCTACAATGAGCAGTTCTTC. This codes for CASNFVRDLSYNEQFF.

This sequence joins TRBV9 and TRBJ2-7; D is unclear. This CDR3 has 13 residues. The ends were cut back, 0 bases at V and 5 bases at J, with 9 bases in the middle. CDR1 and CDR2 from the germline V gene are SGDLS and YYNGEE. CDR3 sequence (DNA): TGTGCCAGCAGCGTAGAGATAGGCAACGAGCAGTACTTC. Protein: CASSVEIGNEQYF.

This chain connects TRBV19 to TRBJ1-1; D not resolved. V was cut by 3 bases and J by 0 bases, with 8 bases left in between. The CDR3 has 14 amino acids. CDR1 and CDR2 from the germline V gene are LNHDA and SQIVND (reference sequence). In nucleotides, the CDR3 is TGTGCCAGTAGTATTGGGCAGGTGAACACTGAAGCTTTCTTT. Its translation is CASSIGQVNTEAFF.

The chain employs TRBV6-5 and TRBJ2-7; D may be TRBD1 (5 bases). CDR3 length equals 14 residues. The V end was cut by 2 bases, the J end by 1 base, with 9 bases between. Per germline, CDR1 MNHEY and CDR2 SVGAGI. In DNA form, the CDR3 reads TGTGCCAGCAGTTACAGGGGCCCTTCCTACGAGCAGTACTTC. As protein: CASSYRGPSYEQYF.

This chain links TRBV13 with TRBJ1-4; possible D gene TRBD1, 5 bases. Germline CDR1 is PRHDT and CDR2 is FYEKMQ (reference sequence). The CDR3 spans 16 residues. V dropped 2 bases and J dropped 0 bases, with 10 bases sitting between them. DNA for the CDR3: TGTGCCAGCAGCTTACGAGGGGATGCAACTAATGAAAAACTGTTTTTT. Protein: CASSLRGDATNEKLFF.

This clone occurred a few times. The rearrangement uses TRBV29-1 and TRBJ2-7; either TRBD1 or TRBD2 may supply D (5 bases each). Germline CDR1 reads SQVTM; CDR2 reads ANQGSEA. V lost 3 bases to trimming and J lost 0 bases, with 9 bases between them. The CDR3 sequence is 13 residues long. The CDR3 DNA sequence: TGCAGCGTTGAGGGGGAGAGCTCCTACGAGCAGTACTTC. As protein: CSVEGESSYEQYF.

The CDR3 DNA reads as TGTGCCAGCAGTTCCAAACCGACAGGGTTTGGGAATCAGCCCCAGCATTTT. Its protein is CASSSKPTGFGNQPQHF. The V and J genes are TRBV28 and TRBJ1-5; 7 positions match TRBD1. V dropped 4 bases and J dropped 4; count of bases not matched to a gene: 13. Germline CDR1 is MDHEN and CDR2 is SYDVKM. The CDR3 totals 17 residues.

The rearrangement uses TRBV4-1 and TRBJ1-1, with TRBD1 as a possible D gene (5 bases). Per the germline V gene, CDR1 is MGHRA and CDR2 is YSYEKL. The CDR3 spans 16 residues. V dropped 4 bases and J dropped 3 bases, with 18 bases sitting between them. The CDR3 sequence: CASSPSTGTFDTEAFF. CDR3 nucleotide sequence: TGCGCCAGCAGCCCTTCCACCGGGACCTTTGACACTGAAGCTTTCTTT.